This TCR beta chain was sequenced for a study of blood T cells in healthy people across ages. Overall study results and limits: While age rose, TCR beta diversity per million T cells dropped in a roughly linear way.

All donors came from Russia, were Caucasian and healthy, and spanned ages 6 to 90. For the second PCR, which ran for about 6 to 11 cycles, a sample-barcoded 5' primer and a J-beta primer mix were used. TCRdb recomputed calls from the 5' RACE reads with MiXCR, one row per CDR3 protein. The table lists 630,000 or so distinct CDR3 sequences, 32% of them singletons. This clonotype occurred many times. What it binds is not known. Germline V gene lookup returns CDR1 LGHNA and CDR2 YSLEER. V was trimmed by 11 bases and J by 4 bases, leaving 17 bases between them. The CDR3 loop spans 13 amino acids. The chain links TRBV4-3 to TRBJ2-5; D is possibly TRBD1 (6 bases). Sequencing was done on a sample of blood. The receptor was derived from a woman of 80 years or more in good health. In DNA form, the CDR3 reads TGCGCCGCCGCAAGGGGGTTGGGAGAGACCCAGTACTTC. It yields the protein CAAARGLGETQYF.